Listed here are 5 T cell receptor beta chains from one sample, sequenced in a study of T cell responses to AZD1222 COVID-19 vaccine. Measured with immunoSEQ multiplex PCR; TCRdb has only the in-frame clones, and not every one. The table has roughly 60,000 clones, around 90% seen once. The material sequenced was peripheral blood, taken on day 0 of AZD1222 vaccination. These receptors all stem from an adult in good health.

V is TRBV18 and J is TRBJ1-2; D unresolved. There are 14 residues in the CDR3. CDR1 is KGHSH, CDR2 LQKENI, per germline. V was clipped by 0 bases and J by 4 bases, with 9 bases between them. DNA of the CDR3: TGTGCCAGCTCACCACCCCTAGCCCTCTATGGCTACACCTTC. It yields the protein CASSPPLALYGYTF.

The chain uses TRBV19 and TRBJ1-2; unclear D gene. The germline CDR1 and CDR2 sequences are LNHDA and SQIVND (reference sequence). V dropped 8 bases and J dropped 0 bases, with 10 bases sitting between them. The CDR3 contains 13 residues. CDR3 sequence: CASGEITNYGYTF. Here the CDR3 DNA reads TGTGCCAGTGGGGAAATTACTAACTATGGCTACACCTTC.

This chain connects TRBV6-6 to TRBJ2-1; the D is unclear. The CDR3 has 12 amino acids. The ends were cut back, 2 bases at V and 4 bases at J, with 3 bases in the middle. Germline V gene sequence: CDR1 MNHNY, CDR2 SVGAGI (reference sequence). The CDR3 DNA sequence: TGTGCCAGCAGTTACACGTACAATGAGCAGTTCTTC. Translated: CASSYTYNEQFF.

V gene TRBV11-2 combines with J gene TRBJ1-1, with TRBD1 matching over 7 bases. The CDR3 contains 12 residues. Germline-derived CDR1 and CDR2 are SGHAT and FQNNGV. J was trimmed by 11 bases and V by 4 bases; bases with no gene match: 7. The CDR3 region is CASSSDRVVAFF. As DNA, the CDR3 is TGTGCCAGCAGCTCTGACAGGGTAGTTGCTTTCTTT.

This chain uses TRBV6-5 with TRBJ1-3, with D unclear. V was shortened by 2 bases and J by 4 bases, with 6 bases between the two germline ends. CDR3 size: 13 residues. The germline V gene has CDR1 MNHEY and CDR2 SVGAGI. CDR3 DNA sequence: TGTGCCAGCAGTTACGAGCAAGGAAACACCATATATTTT. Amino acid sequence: CASSYEQGNTIYF.